This T cell receptor (beta chain) originates from a study of T cell responses to AZD1222 COVID-19 vaccine (TCRdb year 2021). For context, the study as a whole: A total of 230 to 250 trial participants underwent TCR sequencing, of whom 207 received two doses of AZD1222 and some 25 received two doses of the MenACWY control vaccine. Trial participants were enrolled into age subgroups of 18-55, 56-69 and 70-plus years, which contained roughly 140, 27 and 60 TCR-sequenced participants, respectively.

What the work shows at the level of the full study, not this receptor alone: Conclusions about previously exposed vaccinees are limited, since just five or six AZD1222 recipients were seropositive for SARS-CoV-2 at baseline. The 56-69-year group was small, and its depth increase did not reach significance, likely because of low power. CD4 TCRs associated with the vaccine covered the entire spike protein, and the dominant responses were in regions 160-218 and 743-854. Epitopes outside the regions mutated in the B.1.351 and B.1.1.7 variants were reportedly recognized by nearly half of the unique spike-specific TCRs. Participants were mostly white British and included more females than males, and it was suggested by the authors that clonal diversity may have been underestimated. Because no day 14 peak-response samples were available, repertoires were characterized only after the peak T cell response. Spike-specific TCR breadth and depth rose significantly after two AZD1222 doses compared with day 0 and with MenACWY recipients.

The CDR3 goes from the cysteine to the phenylalanine over 16 residues. Only the CDR3 DNA is retained, 48 bases long and in frame from the first base. The germline V gene gives CDR1 as MDHEN and CDR2 as SYDVKM. V and J are truncated by 6 bases and 4 bases respectively, leaving an intervening sequence of 21 bases. The CDR3 regions of human TCRbeta chains were analyzed by immunosequencing. The original pipeline was this. Repertoire TCRs were matched against a reference library of SARS-CoV-2-specific TCRs generated with the MIRA antigen-specificity platform. Breadth was defined as the fraction of unique TCRs that were SARS-CoV-2-associated, and depth was defined as the fraction of total T cells that were SARS-CoV-2-associated. Using the MIRA data, every spike-specific TCR was mapped to the spike region that the TCR reacted to and assigned to either a CD4 or a CD8 class. Log10-transformed breadth and depth values were compared by one-way ANOVA with Sidak's multiple comparisons tests. This immuneACCESS table, as held by TCRdb, lists in-frame sequences with V and J called but not all clones. Of the missing ones, under half trace to an unresolved V gene in checked studies; the others have no known cause. V and J calls and clone size are those listed in that table; D and trimming were worked out from the DNA. This sample is represented by around 54,000 clones; 86% of them were singletons. The ten top clones hold 6.5% to 8.5% of the sample.

Concerning this clone itself: This receptor's antigen is unknown. Base qualities are missing; no much larger clone stands one base away.

What the time point label conveys for this sample: about 28 days (+/-7) after the second vaccine dose. Because spike-specific TCR depth and breadth did not differ between the two schedules, AZD1222 recipients who got a second dose at roughly 4 weeks were pooled with those who got a second dose at roughly 12 weeks. Vaccinee samples were obtained from the UK trials COV001 and COV002, which included a single-blind randomized controlled phase 2/3 trial of AZD1222 (ChAdOx1 nCoV-19) in healthy adults. Trial participant PBMC samples were collected at day 0 and day 28 after the second dose for TCRbeta chain sequencing.

The V gene is TRBV28 and the J gene is TRBJ1-1, with a tentative D gene TRBD1 over 6 matching bases. The TCR sequence derives from an adult who received the AZD1222 COVID-19 vaccine. Sequences were derived from peripheral blood, sampled 28 days after the second AZD1222 dose. The DNA sequence is TGTGCCAGCAGCCTTGGGGGCGCAGGTATGGGCACTGAAGCTTTCTTT. Its product reads: CASSLGGAGMGTEAFF.